These 2 T cell receptor beta chains originate from one sample sequenced in a study of graft-versus-host responses after intestinal transplantation. Clones were read by immunoSEQ multiplex PCR, and TCRdb kept only the in-frame ones, dropping some. The repertoire holds about 120,000 clones, with 93% as singletons. No cognate antigen is known for these TCRs. The material sequenced was unstimulated CD8+ T cells sorted from spleen or lymph node cells, taken before transplant. The receptors were sampled from a human donor who was the organ donor for an intestinal transplant.

This chain uses TRBV2 with TRBJ2-6; weak D call: TRBD1 (6 bases). V was clipped by 6 bases and J by 3 bases, with 12 bases between them. Germline assignment: CDR1 SNHLY and CDR2 FYNNEI. This CDR3 region has 15 residues. This chain's CDR3 is CASRAGVSGANVLTF. The CDR3, as DNA: TGTGCCAGCAGGGCAGGGGTTAGTGGGGCCAACGTCCTGACTTTC.

The genes are TRBV9 and TRBJ2-1, with TRBD2 matching 10 bases. Germline V gives CDR1 SGDLS, CDR2 YYNGEE. V lost 0 bases, J lost 9 bases, and 3 bases stayed unmatched. The CDR3 is made up of 14 amino acids. The CDR3 spells CASSVELAGTEQFF. CDR3 DNA sequence: TGTGCCAGCAGCGTAGAACTAGCGGGAACTGAGCAGTTCTTC. The complete variable domain, with remaining parts taken from reference TRBV9 and TRBJ2-1, reads DSGVTQTPKHLITATGQRVTLRCSPRSGDLSVYWYQQSLDQGLQFLIQYYNGEERAKGNILERFSAQQFPDLHSELNLSSLELGDSALYFCASSVELAGTEQFFGPGTRLTVL.